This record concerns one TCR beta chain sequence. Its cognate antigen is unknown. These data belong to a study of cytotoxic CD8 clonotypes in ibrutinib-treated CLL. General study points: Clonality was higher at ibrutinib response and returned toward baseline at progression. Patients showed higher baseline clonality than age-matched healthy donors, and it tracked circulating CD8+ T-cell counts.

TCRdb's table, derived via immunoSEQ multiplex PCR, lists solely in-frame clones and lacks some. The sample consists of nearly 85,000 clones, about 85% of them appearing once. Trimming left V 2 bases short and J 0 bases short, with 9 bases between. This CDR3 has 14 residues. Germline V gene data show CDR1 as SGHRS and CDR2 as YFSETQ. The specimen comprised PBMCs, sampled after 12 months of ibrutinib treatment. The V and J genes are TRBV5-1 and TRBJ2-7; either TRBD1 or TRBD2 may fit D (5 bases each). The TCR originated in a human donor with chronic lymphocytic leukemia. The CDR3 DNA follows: TGCGCCAGCAGCTTTGGGACCCTCTCCTACGAGCAGTACTTC. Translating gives CASSFGTLSYEQYF.